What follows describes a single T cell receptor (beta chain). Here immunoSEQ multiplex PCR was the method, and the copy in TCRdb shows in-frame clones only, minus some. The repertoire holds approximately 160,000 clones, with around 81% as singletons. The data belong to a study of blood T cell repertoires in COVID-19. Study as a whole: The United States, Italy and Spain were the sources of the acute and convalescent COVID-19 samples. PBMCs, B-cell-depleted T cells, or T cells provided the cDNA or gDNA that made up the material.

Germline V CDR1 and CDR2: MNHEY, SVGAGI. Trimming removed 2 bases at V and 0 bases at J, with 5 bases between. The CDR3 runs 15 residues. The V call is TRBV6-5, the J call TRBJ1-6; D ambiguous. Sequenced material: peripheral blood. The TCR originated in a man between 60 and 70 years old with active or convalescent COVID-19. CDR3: CASSYELSYNSPLHF. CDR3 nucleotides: TGTGCCAGCAGTTACGAGCTCTCCTATAATTCACCCCTCCACTTT.